This TCR beta chain was found in a study of monozygotic twins with inflammatory bowel disease. Study-wide results and limits: Possibly because of limited power, concordant and discordant twins showed no difference in repertoire similarity. Healthy twins shared more clonotypes with others than IBD patients, most markedly active ones.

Of note for this clonotype: Its antigen is currently unknown.

The CDR3 covers 13 residues. Germline V lookup: CDR1 KGHDR, CDR2 SFDVKD. Samples each yielded cDNA through eight separate reactions. Each CDR3 protein gets one entry in TCRdb, which reprocessed the 5' RACE reads and gives no DNA. This listing includes 150,000 to 200,000 distinct CDR3 sequences. This clonotype was sampled from a human donor with ulcerative colitis or Crohn's disease, or a healthy co-twin of an affected twin (not recorded which). The V gene is TRBV24-1, the J gene TRBJ1-6; lacking DNA, the TRBD1 call made by TCRdb goes unchecked. Sequenced material: blood. CDR3 region: CATSVAGGSPLHF.